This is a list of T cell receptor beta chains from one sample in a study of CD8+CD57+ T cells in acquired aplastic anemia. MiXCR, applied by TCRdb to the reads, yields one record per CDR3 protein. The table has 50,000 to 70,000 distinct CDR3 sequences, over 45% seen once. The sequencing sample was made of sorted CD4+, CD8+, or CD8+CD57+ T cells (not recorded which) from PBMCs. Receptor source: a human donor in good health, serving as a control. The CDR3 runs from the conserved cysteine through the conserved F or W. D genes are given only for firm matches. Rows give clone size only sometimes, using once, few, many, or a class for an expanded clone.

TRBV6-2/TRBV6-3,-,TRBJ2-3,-,TGTGCCAGCAGGTCAGACATTGCGCACACAGATACGCAGTATTTT,CASRSDIAHTDTQYF
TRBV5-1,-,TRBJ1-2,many,TGCGCCAGCAGCTTGGTAGTGGGGCAGACCTATGGCTACACCTTC,CASSLVVGQTYGYTF
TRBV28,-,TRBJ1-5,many,TGTGCCAGCAGTCCCATTAGGGGGACGGGGGGAAATCAGCCCCAGCATTTT,CASSPIRGTGGNQPQHF
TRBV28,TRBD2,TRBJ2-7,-,TGTGCCAGCAGTTCCCACAGGGATCCCCGGGAGGGGGTCTCCTACGAGCAGTACTTC,CASSSHRDPREGVSYEQYF
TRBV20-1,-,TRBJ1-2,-,TGCAGTGCTAGTGTAATAGGGAAGGAAGGCTACACCTTC,CSASVIGKEGYTF
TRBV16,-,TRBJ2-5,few,TGTGCCAGCAGCCTACCCAGCGAGGGCCTACAAGAGACCCAGTACTTC,CASSLPSEGLQETQYF
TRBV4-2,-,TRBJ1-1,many,TGTGCCAGCAGCCAAAGGGGCGGGAACACTGAAGCTTTCTTT,CASSQRGGNTEAFF
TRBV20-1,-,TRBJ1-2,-,TGCAGTGCTAGTGTGGGCTATGGCTACACCTTC,CSASVGYGYTF
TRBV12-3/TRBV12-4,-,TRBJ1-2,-,TGTGCCAGCAGTTCGGCGGGGTATGGCTACACCTTC,CASSSAGYGYTF
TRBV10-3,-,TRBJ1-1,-,TGTGCCATCAGGGGGGTGCTTGGCGGTTCAGGGACTGAAGCTTTCTTT,CAIRGVLGGSGTEAFF
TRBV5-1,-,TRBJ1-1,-,TGCGCCAGCAGCTTGGATCGCGGGGTGAACACTGAAGCTTTCTTT,CASSLDRGVNTEAFF
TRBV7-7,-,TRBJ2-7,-,TGTGCCAGCAGCGATGGACTGTTCGGCGAGCAGTACTTC,CASSDGLFGEQYF
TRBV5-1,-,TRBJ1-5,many,TGCGCCAGCAGCTTGAATGGGGGCAGCAATCAGCCCCAGCATTTT,CASSLNGGSNQPQHF
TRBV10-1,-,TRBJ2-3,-,TGCGCCAGCAGTGAGTCGTCGGTAGGCACAGATACGCAGTATTTT,CASSESSVGTDTQYF
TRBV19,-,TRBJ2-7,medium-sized,TGTGCCAGTAGCAGACGTGATAGAGCCTACGAGCAGTACTTC,CASSRRDRAYEQYF
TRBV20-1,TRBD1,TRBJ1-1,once,TGCAGTGCTAGAGATCGGGACAGGGGAACGCTAAGTAGGACTGAAGCTTTCTTT,CSARDRDRGTLSRTEAFF
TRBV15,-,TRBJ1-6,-,TGTGCCACCAGCAGAGCGGCAGGCGATAATTCACCCCTCCACTTT,CATSRAAGDNSPLHF
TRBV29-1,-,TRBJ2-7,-,TGCAGCGTTCTGCTGGCGACCAACCCCCACGAGCAGTACTTC,CSVLLATNPHEQYF
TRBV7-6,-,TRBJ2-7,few,TGTGCCAGCAGCCGGGGGGCTAGCACCTACGAGCAGTACTTC,CASSRGASTYEQYF
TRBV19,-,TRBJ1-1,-,TGCGCCAGTATCACGGGTCGTTTTCCCACTGAAGCTTTCTTT,CASITGRFPTEAFF
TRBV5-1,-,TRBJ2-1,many,TGCGCCAGCAGCTCCCTGGGCTTTTACAGGCTATTCAATGAGCAGTTCTTC,CASSSLGFYRLFNEQFF
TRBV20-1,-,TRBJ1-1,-,TGCAGTGCTTTTTCCAGGGTGGTATCCCCCGAAGCTTTCTTT,CSAFSRVVSPEAFF
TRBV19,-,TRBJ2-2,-,TGTGCCAGTAGTATCCTTAAGACTAGCGGGGAGCTGTTTTTT,CASSILKTSGELFF
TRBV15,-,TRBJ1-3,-,TGTGCCACCAGCAGAACGAGGGCCCCAAGAGATTTT,CATSRTRAPRDF
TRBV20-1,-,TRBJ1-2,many,TGCAGTGCAGAAAACCGGGCCCTATCCGATGGCTACACCTTC,CSAENRALSDGYTF
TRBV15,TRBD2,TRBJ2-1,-,TGTGCCACCAGCCCCCGGGCTAGCGGGGATGACAATGAGCAGTTCTTC,CATSPRASGDDNEQFF
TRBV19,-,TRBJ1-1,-,TGTGCCAGTAGTAATGGCGGGAACACTGAAGCTTTCTTT,CASSNGGNTEAFF
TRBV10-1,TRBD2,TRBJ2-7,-,TGCGCCAGCAGTGGGGCAGCGGGGGGCTCCTACGAGCAGTACTTC,CASSGAAGGSYEQYF
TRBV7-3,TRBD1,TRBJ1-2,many,TGTGCCAGCAGCTTAAAGGGGCCGGGACAGGGACCAACTGTGCCCGTTAACTATGGCTACACCTTC,CASSLKGPGQGPTVPVNYGYTF
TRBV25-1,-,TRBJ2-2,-,TGTGCCAGCAGTGGTTTGGTACACGAAGAAAACGGGCTGTTTTTT,CASSGLVHEENGLFF
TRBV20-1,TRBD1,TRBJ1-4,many,TGCAGTGCTCTTGGGACAGCTAATGAAAAACTGTTTTTT,CSALGTANEKLFF
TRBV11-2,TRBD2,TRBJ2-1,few,TGTGCCAGCAGCATTCGCGGGACTAGCGGGAGGGGAAATGAGCAGTTCTTC,CASSIRGTSGRGNEQFF
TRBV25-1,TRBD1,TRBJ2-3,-,TGTGCCAGCAGTAAGGGGGCGCGGAGCACAGATACGCAGTATTTT,CASSKGARSTDTQYF
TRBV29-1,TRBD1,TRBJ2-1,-,TGCAGCCTCCACGGGACAGGGGACTTCGATGAGCAGTTCTTC,CSLHGTGDFDEQFF
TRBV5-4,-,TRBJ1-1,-,TGTGCCAGCAGCTCCCGTGGGGTTGTCACTGAAGCTTTCTTT,CASSSRGVVTEAFF
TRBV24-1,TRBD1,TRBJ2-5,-,TGTGCCACCAGGGGACAGGGGACGGAGACCCAGTACTTC,CATRGQGTETQYF
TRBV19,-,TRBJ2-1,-,TGTGCCAGTAAGGAGGGTGGTGAGCAGTTCTTC,CASKEGGEQFF
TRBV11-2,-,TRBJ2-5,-,TGTGCCTGCAGCCGGACTGAAGAGACCCAGTACTTC,CACSRTEETQYF
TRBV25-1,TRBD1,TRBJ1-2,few,TGTGCCAGCAGTGAAGGGGACAGGGGCTACACCTTC,CASSEGDRGYTF
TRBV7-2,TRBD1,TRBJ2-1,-,TGTGCCAGCAGCTTGACAGGGAACAATGAGCAGTTCTTC,CASSLTGNNEQFF
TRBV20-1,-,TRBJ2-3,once,TGCGGGCCGGGTACGCAGTATTTT,CGPGTQYF
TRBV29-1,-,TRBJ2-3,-,TGCAGCGCCGAGAGCGGTCGCACAGATACGCAGTATTTT,CSAESGRTDTQYF
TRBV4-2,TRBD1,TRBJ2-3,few,TGTGCCAGCAGCCAAGGGGACAGGCAAGCCAATGAGCAGTATTTT,CASSQGDRQANEQYF
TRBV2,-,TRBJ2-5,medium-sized,TGTGCCAGCAGTGGAGGCCGAGGGGAGACCCAGTACTTC,CASSGGRGETQYF
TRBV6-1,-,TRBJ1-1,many,TGTGCCAGCAGTGATGTAGGGGGAACCTTT,CASSDVGGTF
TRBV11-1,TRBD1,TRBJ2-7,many,TGTGCCAGCAGCTTAGGGACAGGGGGTACCTACGAGCAGTACTTC,CASSLGTGGTYEQYF
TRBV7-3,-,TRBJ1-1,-,TGTGCCAGCAGCATCAGGGAAAACACTGAAGCTTTCTTT,CASSIRENTEAFF
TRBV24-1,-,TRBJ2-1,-,TGTGCCACCCCCGAAACGGGGGTGGGGTACAATGAGCAGTTCTTC,CATPETGVGYNEQFF